The 23 T cell receptor beta chains given below trace back to one sample, sequenced in a study of shared clonotypes between healthy human individuals. Measured with immunoSEQ multiplex PCR; TCRdb has only the in-frame clones, and not every one. The sample shows 2.5 million or so clones, approximately 90% of them seen only once. The sequenced sample was naive CD4+ T cells sorted from blood. Sample subset: CD45RA+ positively selected. Receptors were obtained from a man younger than 30 in good health.

The chain combines TRBV11-2 with TRBJ2-7, with D unresolved. CDR1 is SGHAT and CDR2 is FQNNGV in the germline V gene. There are 14 residues in the CDR3. Deletions cut 0 bases from V and 4 bases from J, with 10 bases between. DNA for the CDR3: TGTGCCAGCAGCTTAGAATCTGGTTTGTACGAGCAGTACTTC. It translates to CASSLESGLYEQYF.

The rearrangement uses TRBV16 and TRBJ1-2; D may be TRBD1 (5 bases). This CDR3 spans 13 amino acids. V lost 3 bases and J lost 8, with 13 bases in between. In germline, CDR1 is KGHSY, CDR2 FQNENV. CDR3 nucleotide sequence: TGTGCCAGCAGCCAGGGGCGCGTGAACGGCTACACCTTC. This encodes CASSQGRVNGYTF.

V gene TRBV7-2 combines with J gene TRBJ1-2; a weak D match, TRBD1 (6 bases). Between the trimmed V and J ends, which lost 4 bases and 2 bases, there was a span of 23 bases. The CDR3 has 18 residues. Germline lookup yields CDR1 SGHTA and CDR2 FQGNSA. This chain's CDR3 is CASSSEGGALFSNYGYTF. The CDR3 coding sequence is TGTGCCAGCAGCTCGGAGGGGGGGGCACTCTTTAGCAACTATGGCTACACCTTC.

This sequence joins TRBV7-2 and TRBJ2-1, with TRBD2 identical over 10 bases. Germline V CDR1 and CDR2: SGHTA, FQGNSA. The CDR3 spans 16 residues. Trimming removed 5 bases from V and 9 bases from J; junction bases left unmatched: 13. This chain's CDR3 is CASSLEGLAATSEQFF. The CDR3 DNA is TGTGCCAGCAGCCTCGAAGGACTAGCGGCAACCAGTGAGCAGTTCTTC.

The J gene is TRBJ1-2, the V gene TRBV20-1; no clear D gene. CDR3 length: 11 amino acids. V was clipped by 2 bases and J by 8 bases, with 9 bases between them. Germline V gives CDR1 DFQATT, CDR2 SNEGSKA (reference sequence). For the CDR3, the DNA is TGCAGTGCTAGACCTGCGGGCGGCTACACCTTC. Protein product: CSARPAGGYTF.

A note on this clone: Other DNA sequences in this sample translate to the same CDR3. This chain connects TRBV7-9 to TRBJ2-2; unclear D gene. The CDR3 is 14 residues long. Trimming removed 6 bases at V and 1 base at J, with 9 bases between. Germline V gene lookup returns CDR1 SEHNR and CDR2 FQNEAQ (reference sequence). As DNA, the CDR3 is TGTGCCAGCAGACCGACTGGGAACACCGGGGAGCTGTTTTTT. Its translation is CASRPTGNTGELFF.

The genes are TRBV7-2 and TRBJ2-5; possibly TRBD1 for D (5 bases). The CDR3 covers 15 residues. CDR1 and CDR2 from the germline V gene are SGHTA and FQGNSA. Trimming cost V 4 bases and J 5 bases, with 17 bases left between them. CDR3 coding DNA: TGTGCCAGCAGCTCCACCTCAGGGATGGGCGAGACCCAGTACTTC. Translation gives CASSSTSGMGETQYF.

The V call is TRBV2, the J call TRBJ1-2; D is possibly TRBD1 (5 bases). This CDR3 has 13 amino acids. With 7 bases removed from V and 5 bases from J, the gap between germline ends came to 14 bases. Germline V gene sequence: CDR1 SNHLY, CDR2 FYNNEI. The CDR3 loop reads CASTSGLTYGYTF. CDR3 coding DNA: TGTGCCAGCACGTCAGGGCTAACGTATGGCTACACCTTC.

Worth noting for this clone: Different DNA sequences within this sample yield the same CDR3. This chain connects TRBV2 to TRBJ2-7, with TRBD1 matching over 9 bases. In germline, CDR1 is SNHLY, CDR2 FYNNEI. The CDR3 length is 13 residues. The V segment lost 6 bases and the J segment 2 bases; nucleotides outside the gene matches: 2. CDR3 sequence: CASSGQGTYEQYF. The CDR3 DNA follows: TGTGCCAGCAGCGGACAGGGGACCTACGAGCAGTACTTC.

The V gene is TRBV5-6, the J gene TRBJ2-5; D unclear. This CDR3 comprises 15 residues. Germline-derived CDR1 and CDR2 are SGHDT and YYEEEE. Trimming took 1 base from V and 0 from J, leaving 10 bases between them. CDR3 in amino acids: CASSLLEEYQETQYF. The CDR3 DNA sequence: TGTGCCAGCAGCTTGTTAGAGGAGTACCAAGAGACCCAGTACTTC.

The count of this clone is one. V is TRBV6-5 and J is TRBJ1-5; D gene ambiguous. Germline V gives CDR1 MNHEY, CDR2 SVGAGI. This CDR3 is built from 13 residues. The V end lost 0 bases, the J end lost 8 bases, and 8 bases lay between the germline ends. The CDR3 DNA sequence: TGTGCCAGCAGTTACTCGATTGGGGAGCCCCAGCATTTT. Its translation: CASSYSIGEPQHF.

The chain has TRBV10-3 and TRBJ1-2; maybe TRBD1 (6 bases). The germline V and J ends were trimmed by 11 bases and 2 bases, with 15 bases remaining between them. The V gene's germline CDR1 is ENHRY and CDR2 SYGVKD. The CDR3 is 13 residues long. CDR3 region: CACRFGQNYGYTF. As DNA, the CDR3 is TGTGCCTGTCGCTTCGGACAGAACTATGGCTACACCTTC.

J is TRBJ1-6 and V is TRBV6-1; D gene ambiguous. The CDR3 spans 14 residues. Germline V gives CDR1 MNHNS, CDR2 SASEGT. Trimming removed 6 bases at V and 10 bases at J, with 16 bases between. CDR3 residues: CASRYQAMNSPLHF. The CDR3 coding sequence is TGTGCCAGCAGGTATCAGGCCATGAACTCACCCCTCCACTTT.

The CDR3 DNA sequence: TGCGCCAGCAGCTTGGAATCGGGACAGGGTCGCGAGCAGTACTTC. Amino acid sequence: CASSLESGQGREQYF. This sequence joins TRBV5-1 and TRBJ2-7, with 9 bases identical to TRBD1. CDR3 size: 15 residues. Germline loops: CDR1 SGHRS, CDR2 YFSETQ. The V segment lost 0 bases and the J segment 6 bases; nucleotides outside the gene matches: 7.

This clone was picked up one time. The V and J genes are TRBV5-1 and TRBJ2-2; unclear D gene. Germline V CDR1 and CDR2: SGHRS, YFSETQ. Trimming shortened V by 1 base and J by 2 bases, and 12 bases separated the two germline ends. The CDR3 spans 16 residues. Here the CDR3 reads CASSLYLLSNTGELFF. The CDR3, as DNA: TGCGCCAGCAGCTTGTATCTCCTAAGCAACACCGGGGAGCTGTTTTTT.

The chain joins TRBV28 to TRBJ2-5; 10 bases line up with TRBD1. V lost 7 bases and J lost 5; bases outside the gene matches: 7. The CDR3 totals 14 residues. Germline-derived CDR1 and CDR2 are MDHEN and SYDVKM. CDR3 loop: CASKGTGVVETQYF. CDR3 DNA: TGTGCCAGCAAGGGGACAGGGGTAGTGGAGACCCAGTACTTC.

The chain is built from TRBV6-1 and TRBJ2-1; 9 bases are shared with TRBD2. V trimming: 11 bases; J trimming: 7 bases; junction bases outside the gene matches: 15. Germline CDR1 MNHNS, CDR2 SASEGT. The CDR3 is made up of 15 amino acids. This CDR3 is CACFAGGRGGNEQFF. CDR3 sequence (DNA): TGTGCCTGCTTTGCGGGCGGGAGGGGTGGAAATGAGCAGTTCTTC.

This clone was observed a single time. The rearrangement joins TRBV5-1 to TRBJ2-1; the match to TRBD2 covers 15 bases. V shed 4 bases, J shed 7 bases, and the junction held 6 bases outside the gene matches. This CDR3 region has 16 residues. Per the germline V gene, CDR1 is SGHRS and CDR2 is YFSETQ. This chain's CDR3 is CASSIGLAGGRNEQFF. The CDR3 region has the DNA TGCGCCAGCAGCATTGGACTAGCGGGAGGGAGGAATGAGCAGTTCTTC.

The chain uses TRBV19 and TRBJ1-1, with 7 nucleotides matching TRBD1. V trimming: 7 bases; J trimming: 4 bases; junction bases outside the gene matches: 9. In germline, CDR1 is LNHDA, CDR2 SQIVND (reference sequence). The CDR3 consists of 14 residues. DNA of the CDR3: TGTGCCAGTAAAAGGGGACAGTCGGGCACTGAAGCTTTCTTT. Amino acids: CASKRGQSGTEAFF. Full variable domain (rest looked up from reference TRBV19 and TRBJ1-1): DGGITQSPKYLFRKEGQNVTLSCEQNLNHDAMYWYRQDPGQGLRLIYYSQIVNDFQKGDIAEGYSVSREKKESFPLTVTSAQKNPTAFYLCASKRGQSGTEAFFGQGTRLTVV.

The rearrangement uses TRBV5-4 and TRBJ2-3; possible D gene TRBD1, 6 bases. Trimming shortened V by 4 bases and J by 2 bases, and 14 bases separated the two germline ends. CDR1 and CDR2 from the germline V gene are SGHNT and YYREEE (reference sequence). This CDR3 is built from 15 residues. The CDR3 region is CASSPGQRFTDTQYF. CDR3 DNA: TGTGCCAGCAGCCCCGGACAGCGATTCACAGATACGCAGTATTTT. The full variable domain, in which reference TRBV5-4 and TRBJ2-3 provide the parts outside the CDR3, is ETGVTQSPTHLIKTRGQQVTLRCSSQSGHNTVSWYQQALGQGPQFIFQYYREEENGRGNFPPRFSGLQFPNYSSELNVNALELDDSALYLCASSPGQRFTDTQYFGPGTRLTVL.

This clone was detected only a few times. The CDR3 DNA sequence: TGCGCCAGCAGCCCACTCGAGGATCGCGGTGAAAAACTGTTTTTT. It codes for CASSPLEDRGEKLFF. V and J are TRBV10-1 and TRBJ1-4; no definite D call. Germline CDR1 reads WNHNN; CDR2 reads SYGVQD (reference sequence). V dropped 6 bases and J dropped 7 bases, with 18 bases sitting between them. The CDR3 runs to 15 residues.

In its sample, this clone was seen once. This chain connects TRBV4-3 to TRBJ2-7; D perhaps matches TRBD1 (6 bases). Trimming took off 1 base at V and 6 bases at J, with 19 bases between the two ends. Germline V gives CDR1 LGHNA, CDR2 YSLEER. The CDR3 length is 16 residues. The CDR3 DNA sequence: TGCGCCAGCAGCCAAGCCCCTTTTGGGGACACTATCGAGCAGTACTTC. This translates into CASSQAPFGDTIEQYF.

This chain connects TRBV6-1 to TRBJ1-4; D remains unclear. The V gene lost 7 bases and the J gene lost 7 bases, with 16 bases spanning the gap. This CDR3 region has 14 residues. The germline V gene has CDR1 MNHNS and CDR2 SASEGT. CDR3 in amino acids: CASTRRDVGEKLFF. The CDR3, as DNA: TGTGCCAGCACTCGAAGGGATGTGGGTGAAAAACTGTTTTTT.